Each of the 16 T cell receptor beta chains below was sequenced from the same sample in a study of metastatic and nonmetastatic thyroid tumors. Via MiXCR, TCRdb re-called the PCR reads. Among tens of thousands of clones, about 15% were seen once, and the ten largest hold roughly 3.9%. No patient received treatment before thyroid surgery. The sequenced material came from blood. The receptors derive from a female donor with papillary thyroid cancer or a benign thyroid nodule (not recorded which). Some clones in this sample may be carry-over from other donors' samples.

This clone has a count of ten or more. This rearrangement joins TRBV10-2 to TRBJ2-3, with D hard to call. The CDR3 consists of 13 residues. The germline V gene has CDR1 WSHSY and CDR2 SAAADI. The V and J ends lost 6 bases and 2 bases respectively, with 9 bases between them. CDR3 in DNA: TGCGCCAGCAGGGTACTCTCCACAGATACGCAGTATTTT. Encoded protein: CASRVLSTDTQYF.

A note on this clone: Being one base from a much bigger clone, this may be a read error. This chain links TRBV20-1 with TRBJ1-1; D uncertain. The CDR3 has 13 amino acids. In germline, CDR1 is DFQATT, CDR2 SNEGSKA (reference sequence). V was cut by 6 bases and J by 10 bases, with 21 bases left in between. CDR3 in DNA: TGCAGTGCACCCGCTGGATGGGCGGAGAGAGCTTTCTTT. It specifies CSAPAGWAERAFF.

This clone has a count of ten or more. The chain carries TRBV6-4 and TRBJ1-2, with 7 bases that match TRBD1. The CDR3 has 13 amino acids. The germline V gene has CDR1 MRHNA and CDR2 SNTAGT. With V trimmed by 5 bases and J by 7 bases, 7 bases remained unmatched. Here the CDR3 reads CASSPTGAGGYTF. CDR3 nucleotides: TGTGCCAGCAGTCCAACAGGGGCGGGTGGCTACACCTTC.

This clone has only a few counts. Other DNA sequences in this sample translate to the same CDR3. The V call is TRBV28, the J call TRBJ1-5; D call uncertain. The germline V and J ends were trimmed by 6 bases and 16 bases, with 16 bases remaining between them. CDR3 size: 11 residues. CDR1 and CDR2 (germline): MDHEN, SYDVKM. The CDR3 DNA is TGTGCCAGCAGCCCAGATCAGCCCCGTCATTTT. Encoded protein: CASSPDQPRHF.

This clone was seen repeatedly, ten times or more. This chain uses TRBV20-1 with TRBJ2-3, with 8 positions matching TRBD2. This CDR3 has 17 amino acids. V trimming: 0 bases; J trimming: 5 bases; junction bases outside the gene matches: 13. CDR1 is DFQATT and CDR2 is SNEGSKA in the germline V gene (reference sequence). The CDR3, as DNA: TGCAGTGCTAGAGAGCTCGCCGGGACTAGTCGCATAGATACGCAGTATTTT. Translating gives CSARELAGTSRIDTQYF.

This rearrangement joins TRBV30 to TRBJ2-7, with 7 bases fitting TRBD1. Germline assignment: CDR1 GTSNPN and CDR2 SVGIG (reference sequence). Trimming took 8 bases from V and 6 from J; bases not matched to a gene: 13. This CDR3 spans 13 amino acids. CDR3 amino acids: CAGDSDIRGEQYF. The CDR3 DNA follows: TGTGCCGGGGACAGCGATATACGTGGCGAGCAGTACTTC.

Concerning this clone: This sequence may be a read error, since a much larger clone differs from it by one base. This sequence joins TRBV29-1 and TRBJ1-5, with TRBD1 matching over 8 bases. CDR3 length: 14 amino acids. Germline V gene lookup returns CDR1 SQVTM and CDR2 ANQGSEA. The J segment lost 3 bases and the V segment lost 7 bases, leaving 8 bases of the junction unmatched. Here the CDR3 DNA reads TGCAGCGCTCTAGGACAGGGCACCAATCAGCCCCAGCATTTT. It encodes CSALGQGTNQPQHF.

The CDR3 coding sequence is TGTGCCAGCAGCTTTAGCGGGGGGCAAGGAGATACGCAGTATTTT. Translated: CASSFSGGQGDTQYF. V is TRBV9 and J is TRBJ2-3, with TRBD2 matching over 10 bases. The ends lost 4 bases at V and 5 bases at J; junction bases unmatched: 7. CDR1 is SGDLS and CDR2 is YYNGEE in the germline V gene. CDR3 length: 15 amino acids. The full variable domain, in which reference TRBV9 and TRBJ2-3 provide the parts outside the CDR3, is DSGVTQTPKHLITATGQRVTLRCSPRSGDLSVYWYQQSLDQGLQFLIQYYNGEERAKGNILERFSAQQFPDLHSELNLSSLELGDSALYFCASSFSGGQGDTQYFGPGTRLTVL.

This clone came up many times. Here the CDR3 DNA reads TGTGCCAGTAGGAACATAGCGGGGGGGCTGGAGACCCAGTACTTC. Its translation: CASRNIAGGLETQYF. The chain carries TRBV19 and TRBJ2-5, with 11 bases identical to TRBD2. From germline, CDR1 is LNHDA and CDR2 SQIVND (reference sequence). The ends lost 6 bases at V and 5 bases at J; junction bases unmatched: 8. There are 15 residues in the CDR3. Drawing the rest from reference TRBV19 and TRBJ2-5, the complete variable domain is DGGITQSPKYLFRKEGQNVTLSCEQNLNHDAMYWYRQDPGQGLRLIYYSQIVNDFQKGDIAEGYSVSREKKESFPLTVTSAQKNPTAFYLCASRNIAGGLETQYFGPGTRLLVL.

With regard to this clone: A read error may explain this, as a much larger clone is one base away. The CDR3 does not close with the conserved phenylalanine or tryptophan, likely indicating a read error. The identical CDR3 is also encoded by other nucleotide sequences in the sample. This sequence joins TRBV27 and TRBJ2-7; D is ambiguous. The CDR3 spans 10 residues. Germline-derived CDR1 and CDR2 are MNHEY and SMNVEV (reference sequence). With 8 bases removed from V and 4 bases from J, the gap between germline ends came to 6 bases. CDR3 coding DNA: TGTGCCAGCGGGCGGTACGAGCAGTACCTC. It codes for CASGRYEQYL.

Remarks on this clone: This may arise from a read error, as a much more abundant clone is one base away. Other nucleotide sequences from this sample produce the same CDR3. The chain uses TRBV20-1 and TRBJ2-5; 7 nucleotides match TRBD2. The germline CDR1 and CDR2 sequences are DFQATT and SNEGSKA (reference sequence). The CDR3 is made up of 13 amino acids. The J segment lost 3 bases and the V segment lost 6 bases, leaving 7 bases of the junction unmatched. In DNA, the CDR3 is TGCAGTGCCGCTAGCGGCGGGGAAGAGACCCAGTACTTC. It specifies CSAASGGEETQYF.

Turning to this clone: Compared with germline, one end of the junction differs, possibly owing to a read error. The V call is TRBV27, the J call TRBJ2-3; 7 nucleotides match TRBD2. The CDR3 extends over 14 amino acids. CDR1 is MNHEY, CDR2 SMNVEV, per germline (reference sequence). The CDR3 reads CASVQRGSGDTQYF. DNA for the CDR3: TGTGCCAGCGTCCAGCGGGGAAGTGGAGATACTCAGTATTTT.

This clone was seen many times. This chain uses TRBV6-1 with TRBJ1-3; possible D gene TRBD1, 5 bases. Germline V gene lookup returns CDR1 MNHNS and CDR2 SASEGT. The CDR3 contains 13 residues. The V end lost 6 bases, the J end lost 0 bases, and 6 bases lay between the germline ends. In DNA, the CDR3 is TGTGCCAGCAGGGGGGACTCTGGAAACACCATATATTTT. Translated, it gives CASRGDSGNTIYF.

In this sample, this clone turned up a few times. Possible read error: a much larger clone is one base away. The V gene is TRBV5-1, the J gene TRBJ1-1, with 7 bases matching TRBD1. Germline values: CDR1 SGHRS, CDR2 YFSETQ. CDR3 length: 13 amino acids. Germline trimming cut 0 bases from V and 11 bases from J; bases unmatched to any gene: 7. The CDR3 loop is CASSLAYRDSAFF. The CDR3 bases are TGCGCCAGCAGCTTGGCCTACCGGGACAGTGCTTTCTTT.

In this sample, this clone turned up many times. The chain recombines TRBV7-9 with TRBJ1-6; D may be TRBD1 (5 bases). V dropped 1 base and J dropped 13 bases, with 14 bases sitting between them. CDR3 size: 14 residues. Germline CDR1 and CDR2: SEHNR and FQNEAQ (reference sequence). The CDR3 nucleotides are TGTGCCAGCAGCTTAGGACAGAAATTTAATCCCCTCCACTTT. Residues: CASSLGQKFNPLHF.

This clone was seen only a few times. Relative to the germline gene, one junction end is altered; a read error may explain this. The DNA of the CDR3 is TGTGCCAGCATCCAAGAATTCCCAGTGCCCTATGGCTACACCTTC. This sequence encodes CASIQEFPVPYGYTF. The chain joins TRBV14 to TRBJ1-2; D is unclear. This CDR3 contains 15 residues. CDR1 and CDR2 from the germline V gene are SGHDN and FVKESK.